This T cell receptor beta chain is drawn from a study of CD8+CD57+ T cells in acquired aplastic anemia (dated by TCRdb to between 2018 and 2020). About the full investigation: On average, sorted CD4+ and CD8+ cells yielded about 3 ug of extracted DNA, with a range of roughly 0.17 to 27.4 ug. CD8+CD57+ expansion was defined as frequency above the mean frequency observed in healthy subjects. What the authors observed across the whole study: Between patients and healthy controls, no significant difference in CD8+ Simpson's diversity was found (P=0.060). Approximately 27 CD8+ CDR3 sequences were found in both patients and controls but appeared to be highly expressed in patients and within the immunodominant clones of the patients.

Expansion of CD8+CD57+ cells had been shown by flow cytometry in the patients chosen for sequencing. Severe acquired aplastic anemia was diagnosed in all patients according to International Study of Aplastic Anemia and Agranulocytosis and Camitta criteria. No therapy had been received by the patients at the time of blood sampling. The study deep-sequenced TCR repertoires of sorted CD4+ and CD8+ blood T cells from severe aplastic anemia patients and healthy subjects. Patients were enrolled in the USA under clinicaltrials.gov protocols 00001620, 01623167, 00001397, 00071045, 00081523 and 00961064. Ficoll-Paque density gradient centrifugation was used to isolate peripheral blood mononuclear cells. Before DNA was extracted, CD4+ and CD8+ T cells were sorted using either FACS or magnetic beads. Profiling of TCR beta VDJ combinations and CDR3 sequences used genomic DNA as the template. TCR repertoire sequencing was run on an Illumina HiSeq 2000. Per the source publication's procedure: Repertoires were assessed using TRBV/TRBJ rearrangement plots, CDR3 size and DJ length profiles, and Simpson's diversity index. The immunodominant clone was defined as the most abundant DNA sequence in deep sequencing data. CDR3 amino acid sequences were screened for sharing across subjects and compared with published repertoires and the VDJdb database. The public reads were run again by TCRdb, first through fastp at Q25 and then through MiXCR, and only productive beta chains were kept. Duplicate CDR3 protein sequences are folded into a single record with the most common DNA and genes. The V and J calls come from TCRdb's annotation, not from the publication. The sample profile shows 150,000 to 200,000 distinct CDR3 sequences; 48% of them were found once. The ten most abundant clones make up about 2% of the sample.

This clonotype appeared many times. Its antigen is not yet known. Per-nucleotide qualities are absent, and no much larger clonotype sits a single base away. V is trimmed back by 4 bases and J by 0 bases, and the junction contains 9 bases that no gene match accounts for. Spanning cysteine to phenylalanine, the CDR3 consists of 16 amino acids. This entry keeps only the CDR3 DNA: 48 bases, framed from base 1. The germline V gene yields MRHNA for CDR1 and SNTAGT for CDR2. Sequencing was carried out using sorted CD4+, CD8+, or CD8+CD57+ T cells (not recorded which) from PBMCs. This receptor chain uses TRBV6-4 and TRBJ2-7, with 7 junctional bases fitting TRBD1. The sequence came from a human donor with aplastic anemia. The CDR3 region: CASSGQGETISYEQYF. The DNA sequence is given as TGTGCCAGCAGTGGACAGGGCGAAACGATCTCCTACGAGCAGTACTTC.